These T cell receptor beta chains were read from a single sample in a study of T cells expressing NK-cell markers. TCRdb derives one entry per CDR3 protein from the 5' RACE reads, leaving out DNA. The data include 150,000 or so distinct CDR3 sequences; the top ten clones carry about 18%. The sample was blood T cells: a sorted CD56 or NKG2C T cell subset, CD4+ or CD8+ T cells, or bulk PBMC T cells (not recorded which). Source of these receptors: a woman between 18 and 70 years old in good health. Each CDR3 is given with its conserved first and last residue.

CDR3	V	J
CASSITTEEQYF	TRBV3-1	TRBJ2-7
CASSFGLSYEQYF	TRBV12-3/TRBV12-4	TRBJ2-7
CASSPTGEPYGYTF	TRBV5-5	TRBJ1-2
CASSQSGTTAHYEQYF	TRBV3-1	TRBJ2-7
CASARPSGAGEQYF	TRBV5-1	TRBJ2-7
CASSEKMGLAAYNEQFF	TRBV6-1	TRBJ2-1
CASSQRRGGLNTGELFF	TRBV4-2	TRBJ2-2
CASSGLAGATDTQYF	TRBV18	TRBJ2-3
CASRGLAGDSYNEQFF	TRBV12-3/TRBV12-4	TRBJ2-1
CATSDSTGTEQFF	TRBV24-1	TRBJ2-1
CSVTPVIAGGVAGELFF	TRBV29-1	TRBJ2-2
CASSLRPVGQSNTGELFF	TRBV5-1	TRBJ2-2
CASSPRGTEAFF	TRBV7-9	TRBJ1-1